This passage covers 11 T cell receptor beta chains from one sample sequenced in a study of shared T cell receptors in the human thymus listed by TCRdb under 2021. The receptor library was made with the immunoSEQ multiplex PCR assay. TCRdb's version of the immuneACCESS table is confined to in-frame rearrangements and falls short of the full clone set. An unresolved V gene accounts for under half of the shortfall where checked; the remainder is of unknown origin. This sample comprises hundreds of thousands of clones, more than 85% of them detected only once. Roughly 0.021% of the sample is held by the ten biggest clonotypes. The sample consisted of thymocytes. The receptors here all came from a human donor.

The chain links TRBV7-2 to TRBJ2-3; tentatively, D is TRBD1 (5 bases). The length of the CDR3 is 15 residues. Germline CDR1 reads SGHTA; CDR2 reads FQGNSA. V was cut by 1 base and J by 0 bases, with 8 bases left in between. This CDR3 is CASSLGQRSTDTQYF. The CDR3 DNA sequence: TGTGCCAGCAGCTTAGGACAGAGAAGCACAGATACGCAGTATTTT.

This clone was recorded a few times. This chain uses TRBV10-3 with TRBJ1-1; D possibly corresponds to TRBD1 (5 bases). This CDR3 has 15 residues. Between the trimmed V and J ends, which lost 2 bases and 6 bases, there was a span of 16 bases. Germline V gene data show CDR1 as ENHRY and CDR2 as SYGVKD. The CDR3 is CAISERGLRFAEAFF. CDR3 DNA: TGTGCCATCAGTGAGCGGGGACTAAGGTTCGCTGAAGCTTTCTTT.

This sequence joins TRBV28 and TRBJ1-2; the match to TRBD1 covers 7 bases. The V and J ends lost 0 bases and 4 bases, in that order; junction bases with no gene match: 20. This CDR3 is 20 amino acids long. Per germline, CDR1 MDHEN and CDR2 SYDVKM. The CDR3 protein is CASSLCTAPSPEGAGYGYTF. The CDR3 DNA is TGTGCCAGCAGTTTATGCACAGCGCCATCCCCAGAGGGGGCGGGCTATGGCTACACCTTC.

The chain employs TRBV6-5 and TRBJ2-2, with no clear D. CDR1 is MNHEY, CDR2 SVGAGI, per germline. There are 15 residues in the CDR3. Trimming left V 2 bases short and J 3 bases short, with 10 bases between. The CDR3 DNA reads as TGTGCCAGCAGTTACCAACAGAGGTACACCGGGGAGCTGTTTTTT. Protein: CASSYQQRYTGELFF.

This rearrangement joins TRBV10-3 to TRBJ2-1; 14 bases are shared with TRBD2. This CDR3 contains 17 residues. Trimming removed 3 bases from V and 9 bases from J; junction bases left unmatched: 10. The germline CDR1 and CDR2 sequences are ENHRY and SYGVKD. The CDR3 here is CAISDRAGTSGRAEQFF. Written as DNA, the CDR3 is TGTGCCATCAGTGACAGGGCGGGGACTAGCGGGAGAGCTGAGCAGTTCTTC.

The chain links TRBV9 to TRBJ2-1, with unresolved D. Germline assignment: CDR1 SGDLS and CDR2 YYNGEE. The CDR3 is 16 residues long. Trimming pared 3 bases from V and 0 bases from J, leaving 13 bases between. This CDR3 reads CASSAPFADSYNEQFF. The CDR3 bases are TGTGCCAGCAGCGCCCCATTCGCCGACTCCTACAATGAGCAGTTCTTC.

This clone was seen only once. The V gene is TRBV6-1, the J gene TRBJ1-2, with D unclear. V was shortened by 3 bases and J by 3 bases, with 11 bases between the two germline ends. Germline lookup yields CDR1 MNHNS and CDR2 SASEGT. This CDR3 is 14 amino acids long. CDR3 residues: CASSDRAEDYGYTF. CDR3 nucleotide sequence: TGTGCCAGCAGTGATAGGGCAGAAGACTATGGCTACACCTTC.

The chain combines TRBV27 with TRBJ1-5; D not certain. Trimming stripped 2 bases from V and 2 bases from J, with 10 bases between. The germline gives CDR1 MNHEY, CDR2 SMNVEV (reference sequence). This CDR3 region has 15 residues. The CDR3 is CASSLEPKGNQPQHF. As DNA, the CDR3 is TGTGCCAGCAGTTTAGAACCTAAGGGCAATCAGCCCCAGCATTTT.

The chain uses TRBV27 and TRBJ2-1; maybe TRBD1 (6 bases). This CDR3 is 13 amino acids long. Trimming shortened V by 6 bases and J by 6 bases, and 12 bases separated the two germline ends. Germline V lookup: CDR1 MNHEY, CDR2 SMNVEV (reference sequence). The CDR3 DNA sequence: TGTGCCAGCAGCGTCAGGGGCAGCAATGAGCAGTTCTTC. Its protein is CASSVRGSNEQFF.

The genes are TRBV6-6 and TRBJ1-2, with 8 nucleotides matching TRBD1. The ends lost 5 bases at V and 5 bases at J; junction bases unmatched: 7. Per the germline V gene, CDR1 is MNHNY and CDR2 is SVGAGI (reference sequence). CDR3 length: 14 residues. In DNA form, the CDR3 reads TGTGCCAGCAGTGCCCAGGGGGCTAGGTATGGCTACACCTTC. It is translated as CASSAQGARYGYTF.

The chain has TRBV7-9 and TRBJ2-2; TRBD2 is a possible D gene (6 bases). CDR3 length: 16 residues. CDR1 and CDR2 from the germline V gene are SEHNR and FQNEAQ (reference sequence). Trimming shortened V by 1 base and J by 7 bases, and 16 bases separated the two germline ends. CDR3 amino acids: CASSLVVSGLRGELFF. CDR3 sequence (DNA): TGTGCCAGCAGCTTAGTAGTTAGCGGTTTACGCGGGGAGCTGTTTTTT. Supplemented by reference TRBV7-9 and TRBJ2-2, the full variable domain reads DTGVSQNPRHKITKRGQNVTFRCDPISEHNRLYWYRQTLGQGPEFLTYFQNEAQLEKSRLLSDRFSAERPKGSFSTLEIQRTEQGDSAMYLCASSLVVSGLRGELFFGEGSRLTVL.